The text below deals with one T cell receptor beta chain. Its specificity is unknown. Trimming shortened V by 5 bases and J by 7 bases, and 12 bases separated the two germline ends. CDR1 and CDR2 (germline): SNHLY, FYNNEI. The CDR3 is made up of 12 amino acids. The data were taken from a study of T cell responses to AZD1222 COVID-19 vaccine. Study-level results: Regions left unmutated in variants are reportedly the target of nearly half of spike-specific TCRs.

Repertoires were generated with immunoSEQ multiplex PCR, while TCRdb's copy carries only in-frame clones and drops some. The table lists 85,000 to 110,000 clones, about nine tenths of them singletons. The input for sequencing was peripheral blood, taken on day 0 of AZD1222 vaccination. The chain combines TRBV2 with TRBJ2-7; tentatively, D is TRBD1 (6 bases). The receptor was isolated from an adult in good health. The CDR3 loop reads CASSSGAGEQYF. CDR3 bases: TGTGCCAGCAGTTCAGGGGCGGGTGAGCAGTACTTC.